One and the same sample provided the 10 T cell receptor beta chains below, sequenced in a study of shared clonotypes between healthy human individuals. CD45RO-negative cells were positively selected for CCR7, leaving out terminally differentiated effector memory CD45RA+ cells. The method was immunoSEQ multiplex PCR; TCRdb's version includes in-frame clones alone and lacks a portion of them. The sample has approximately 600,000 clones; approximately 95% are singletons. The sample consisted of naive CD8+ T cells sorted from blood. The source is a woman aged 25 to 39 in good health.

This clone was recorded only once. The chain is built from TRBV6-5 and TRBJ1-1; TRBD1 matches at 7 bases. CDR1 and CDR2 from the germline V gene are MNHEY and SVGAGI. After removal of 6 bases from V and 1 base from J, the junction contained 5 bases not matched to a gene. The CDR3 consists of 14 residues. The CDR3 here is CASSQGGENTEAFF. CDR3 bases: TGTGCCAGCAGCCAGGGGGGGGAGAACACTGAAGCTTTCTTT.

A single count supports this clone. J is TRBJ2-7 and V is TRBV2; 8 positions agree with TRBD1. This CDR3 has 13 residues. CDR1 and CDR2 from the germline V gene are SNHLY and FYNNEI. V trimming: 4 bases; J trimming: 6 bases; junction bases outside the gene matches: 5. This CDR3 reads CASSATTGAEQYF. For the CDR3, the DNA is TGTGCCAGCAGTGCGACGACAGGGGCCGAGCAGTACTTC.

This chain links TRBV7-9 with TRBJ2-1; TRBD1 might be the D (9 bases). Trimming stripped 7 bases from V and 6 bases from J, with 25 bases between. From germline, CDR1 is SEHNR and CDR2 FQNEAQ (reference sequence). The CDR3 has 17 amino acids. CDR3 nucleotides: TGTGCCAGCACCAACCCGGGGGGGGACAGGGTACCCAATGAGCAGTTCTTC. It codes for CASTNPGGDRVPNEQFF.

The chain uses TRBV5-1 and TRBJ2-3; 7 nucleotides line up with TRBD1. Unmatched junction bases numbered 10, after V lost 4 bases and J lost 2 bases. This CDR3 comprises 16 residues. Germline V CDR1 and CDR2: SGHRS, YFSETQ. The CDR3 DNA sequence: TGCGCCAGCAGCACCAGGGACAGTTCGCTCACAGATACGCAGTATTTT. Translated: CASSTRDSSLTDTQYF.

The rearrangement uses TRBV7-8 and TRBJ2-7, with D perhaps matching TRBD1 (6 bases). The CDR3 length is 15 residues. Germline V gene sequence: CDR1 SGHVS, CDR2 FQNEAQ. With 5 bases removed from V and 5 bases from J, the gap between germline ends came to 19 bases. The CDR3: CASSVTVQGKNEQYF. CDR3 in DNA: TGTGCCAGCAGCGTGACAGTACAGGGAAAAAACGAGCAGTACTTC. The variable domain in full, with the rest retrieved from reference TRBV7-8 and TRBJ2-7, is GAGVSQSPRYKVAKRGQDVALRCDPISGHVSLFWYQQALGQGPEFLTYFQNEAQLDKSGLPSDRFFAERPEGSVSTLKIQRTQQEDSAVYLCASSVTVQGKNEQYFGPGTRLTVT.

This chain's CDR3 is CASSQSPAGAYEQYF. CDR3 DNA sequence: TGTGCCAGCAGCCAATCCCCAGCGGGTGCCTACGAGCAGTACTTC. V is TRBV16 and J is TRBJ2-7; D perhaps matches TRBD2 (6 bases). With 0 bases removed from V and 2 bases from J, the gap between germline ends came to 11 bases. The CDR3 is 15 residues long. From germline, CDR1 is KGHSY and CDR2 FQNENV.

The chain combines TRBV2 with TRBJ2-7, with D tentatively TRBD2 (6 bases). The germline CDR1 and CDR2 sequences are SNHLY and FYNNEI. This CDR3 has 12 amino acids. V was cut by 8 bases and J by 3 bases, with 11 bases left in between. The DNA for the CDR3 is TGTGCCAGCGCGGGGTCCGACTACGAGCAGTACTTC. Protein: CASAGSDYEQYF.

The rearrangement links TRBV29-1 to TRBJ2-1, with 9 positions matching TRBD2. This CDR3 has 14 amino acids. V was pared by 6 bases and J by 2 bases, with 5 bases of the junction left unmatched. The V gene's germline CDR1 is SQVTM and CDR2 ANQGSEA. Written as DNA, the CDR3 is TGCAGCGTCGAGGGACTAGCCGCCTACAATGAGCAGTTCTTC. Its protein is CSVEGLAAYNEQFF.

To note about this clone: Different DNA sequences within this sample yield the same CDR3. The rearrangement links TRBV27 to TRBJ1-1; D remains unclear. Trimming took off 4 bases at V and 0 bases at J, with 6 bases between the two ends. The CDR3 runs 13 residues. Germline V gives CDR1 MNHEY, CDR2 SMNVEV (reference sequence). The CDR3 nucleotides are TGTGCCAGCAGTTCCGGGGTGAACACTGAAGCTTTCTTT. It specifies CASSSGVNTEAFF.

This clone was detected once. This chain joins TRBV9 and TRBJ2-1; D could derive from TRBD1 or TRBD2 (5 bases each). The ends were cut back, 4 bases at V and 4 bases at J, with 15 bases in the middle. CDR3 size: 15 residues. Germline CDR1 reads SGDLS; CDR2 reads YYNGEE. As DNA, the CDR3 is TGTGCCAGCAGCAACCGGGACGGAGGATACAATGAGCAGTTCTTC. As protein: CASSNRDGGYNEQFF.